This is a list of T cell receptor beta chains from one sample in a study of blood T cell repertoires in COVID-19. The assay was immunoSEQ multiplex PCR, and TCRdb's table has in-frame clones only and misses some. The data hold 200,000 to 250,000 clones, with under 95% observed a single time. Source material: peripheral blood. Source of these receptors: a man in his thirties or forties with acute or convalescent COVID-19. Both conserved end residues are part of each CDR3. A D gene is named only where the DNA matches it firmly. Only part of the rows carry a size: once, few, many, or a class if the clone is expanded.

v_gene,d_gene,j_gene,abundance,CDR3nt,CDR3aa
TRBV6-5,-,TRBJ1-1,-,TGTGCCAGCAGTTACTCGGGAGGGATAGGAACTGAAGCTTTCTTT,CASSYSGGIGTEAFF
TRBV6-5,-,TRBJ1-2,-,TGTGCCAGTGGTACAGGGTTCGGCTATGGCTACACCTTC,CASGTGFGYGYTF
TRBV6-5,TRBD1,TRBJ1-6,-,TGTGCCAGCAGTTCCCCGACAGGGGCCCCTTCACCCCTCCACTTT,CASSSPTGAPSPLHF
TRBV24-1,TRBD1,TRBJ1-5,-,TGTGCCACCAGTGATTCGCGACAGGGTGGGCAGCCCCAGCATTTT,CATSDSRQGGQPQHF
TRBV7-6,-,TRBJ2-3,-,TGTGCCAGCAGCTCGACCGGGACTAGCACAGATACGCAGTATTTT,CASSSTGTSTDTQYF
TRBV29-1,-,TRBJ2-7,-,TGCAGCGTTGGAGTAGCTGCTAGCTCCTACGAGCAGTACTTC,CSVGVAASSYEQYF
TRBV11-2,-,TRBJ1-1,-,TGTGCCAGCAGCCCTCTCGGGGTAGCTGAAGCTTTCTTT,CASSPLGVAEAFF
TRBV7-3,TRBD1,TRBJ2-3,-,TGTGCCAGCAGCTTATACAGGGGTAGCACAGATACGCAGTATTTT,CASSLYRGSTDTQYF
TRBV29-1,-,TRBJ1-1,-,TGCAGCGTTGAGCAGGGGAAACTGAACACTGAAGCTTTCTTT,CSVEQGKLNTEAFF
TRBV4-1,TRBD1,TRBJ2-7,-,TGCGCCAGCAGCCTCCGACAGGGGGTCGACGAGCAGTACTTC,CASSLRQGVDEQYF
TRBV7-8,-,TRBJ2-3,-,TGTGCCAGCAGCTTAGTACCCCAGGGCCTTAGCACAGATACGCAGTATTTT,CASSLVPQGLSTDTQYF
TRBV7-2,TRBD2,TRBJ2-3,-,TGTGCCATAAGGGCTAGCGGGGGGACAGATACGCAGTATTTT,CAIRASGGTDTQYF
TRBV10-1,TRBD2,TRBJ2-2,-,TGCGCCAGCAGTGTTTCTTGGGGGGGCACCGGGGAGCTGTTTTTT,CASSVSWGGTGELFF
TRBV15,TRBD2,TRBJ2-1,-,TGTGCCACCAGCAGAGTAGGGACTAGCGGGAGCTATGAGCAGTTCTTC,CATSRVGTSGSYEQFF
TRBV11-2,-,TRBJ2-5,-,TGTGCCAGCAGCGCTTCGGGTGTAGAGACCCAGTACTTC,CASSASGVETQYF
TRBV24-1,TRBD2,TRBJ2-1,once,TGTGCCACCTCCAGCGGGGGGAGGTATGAGCAGTTCTTC,CATSSGGRYEQFF
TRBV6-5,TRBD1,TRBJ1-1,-,TGTGCCAGCAGCTCCGACAGGGGGACTGAAGCTTTCTTT,CASSSDRGTEAFF
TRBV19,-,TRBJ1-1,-,TGTGCCAGTAGTATCCAGTCATTCATGAACACTGAAGCTTTCTTT,CASSIQSFMNTEAFF
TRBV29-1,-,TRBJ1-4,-,TGCAGCGTTGCCCTCAGGGAAAAACTGTTTTTT,CSVALREKLFF
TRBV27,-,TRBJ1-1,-,TGTGCCAGCAGTTCCCGACAGTCGGACGAAGCTTTCTTT,CASSSRQSDEAFF
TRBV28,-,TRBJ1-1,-,TGTGCCAGCAGTATCCGGGGTAGGAAAGCTTTCTTT,CASSIRGRKAFF